The following is a T cell receptor beta chain sequence with its context. CDR1 is MRHNA and CDR2 is SNTAGT in the germline V gene. The CDR3 consists of 15 residues. V shed 3 bases and J 8 bases; nucleotides not matched to a gene: 10. The assay was immunoSEQ multiplex PCR, and TCRdb's table has in-frame clones only and misses some. The table shows 110,000 to 150,000 clones, with just over 85% occurring only once. The data were obtained in a study of blood T cell repertoires in COVID-19. This chain uses TRBV6-4 with TRBJ2-1; TRBD1 agrees at 7 bases. This clonotype originated in a woman in her sixties or seventies with acute or convalescent COVID-19. Sequencing was done on a sample of peripheral blood. The CDR3 bases are TGTGCCAGCAGTGAAGGCCCCGACAGGGTCGATGAGCAGTTCTTC. It encodes CASSEGPDRVDEQFF.